A single sample is the source of the 30 T cell receptor beta chains below, sequenced in a study of blood T cell repertoires in COVID-19. Produced via immunoSEQ multiplex PCR; TCRdb's table is partial and in-frame only. The data show approximately 120,000 clones, with 69% seen just once and roughly 2.2% held by the top ten. Source material: peripheral blood. The source of these receptors is a woman in her 70s with acute or convalescent COVID-19.

This clone was counted between two and nine times. The gene calls are TRBV6-1 and TRBJ2-1; TRBD2 agrees at 8 bases. The trim removed 1 base at V and 5 bases at J, leaving 7 bases unmatched. Germline V gene sequence: CDR1 MNHNS, CDR2 SASEGT. The CDR3 runs 16 residues. The CDR3 loop reads CASSEGGAGGHNEQFF. The CDR3 region has the DNA TGTGCCAGCAGTGAAGGCGGGGCGGGAGGTCACAATGAGCAGTTCTTC.

The chain combines TRBV5-1 with TRBJ2-7; 10 bases line up with TRBD1. Per the germline V gene, CDR1 is SGHRS and CDR2 is YFSETQ. V lost 1 base and J lost 4; bases outside the gene matches: 2. The CDR3 loop spans 14 amino acids. In DNA, the CDR3 is TGCGCCAGCAGCTTGAAGGGACAGGGGTACGAGCAGTACTTC. It codes for CASSLKGQGYEQYF.

This chain links TRBV19 with TRBJ1-5; D gene unclear. The CDR3 length is 12 residues. Trimming took off 7 bases at V and 7 bases at J, with 11 bases between the two ends. Germline CDR1 is LNHDA and CDR2 is SQIVND (reference sequence). The DNA for the CDR3 is TGTGCCAGTAACGACTACGGACAGCCCCAGCATTTT. It yields the protein CASNDYGQPQHF. The variable domain in full, completed from reference TRBV19 and TRBJ1-5, reads DGGITQSPKYLFRKEGQNVTLSCEQNLNHDAMYWYRQDPGQGLRLIYYSQIVNDFQKGDIAEGYSVSREKKESFPLTVTSAQKNPTAFYLCASNDYGQPQHFGDGTRLSIL.

The genes are TRBV7-2 and TRBJ1-5, with D perhaps TRBD1 (5 bases). This CDR3 has 14 amino acids. Between the trimmed V and J ends, which lost 2 bases and 3 bases, there was a span of 8 bases. The germline gives CDR1 SGHTA, CDR2 FQGNSA. The CDR3 sequence: CASSLTGFNQPQHF. The CDR3 DNA is TGTGCCAGCAGCTTAACAGGTTTCAATCAGCCCCAGCATTTT.

The chain carries TRBV21-1 and TRBJ1-2; the tabulated D call, TRBD1, remains unverified against the DNA. TRBV21-1 is given as a pseudogene. CDR3 length equals 16 residues. The CDR3 DNA follows: TGTGCCAGCAGCAAAGCCCAGGGGATAGCTAACTATGGCTACACCTTC. Residues: CASSKAQGIANYGYTF.

V usage is TRBV6-5 and J usage is TRBJ1-5; D may be TRBD1 (5 bases). This CDR3 is 13 amino acids long. CDR1 MNHEY and CDR2 SVGAGI come from the germline V gene. Trimming stripped 8 bases from V and 3 bases from J, with 11 bases between. CDR3 loop: CASVEGLNQPQHF. The CDR3 nucleotides read TGTGCCAGCGTGGAGGGGCTCAATCAGCCCCAGCATTTT.

The CDR3 DNA reads TGTGCCAGCACCCCTGGCCCCGGGACAGCTATTAATGAGCAGTTCTTC. Its translation: CASTPGPGTAINEQFF. The rearrangement joins TRBV5-5 to TRBJ2-1; 7 bases align to TRBD1. There are 16 residues in the CDR3. The germline CDR1 and CDR2 sequences are SGHKS and YYEKEE (reference sequence). The V and J ends lost 6 bases and 7 bases, in that order; junction bases with no gene match: 16.

Here the CDR3 DNA reads TGCGCCAGCAGCTTCGCTGGGGGGACGAACACTGAAGCTTTCTTT. Translated, it gives CASSFAGGTNTEAFF. The rearrangement uses TRBV5-1 and TRBJ1-1; a weak D match, TRBD1 (5 bases). This CDR3 region has 15 residues. Germline assignment: CDR1 SGHRS and CDR2 YFSETQ. The germline V and J ends were trimmed by 2 bases and 1 base, with 12 bases remaining between them. Combining the CDR3 with reference TRBV5-1 and TRBJ1-1 gives the whole variable domain KAGVTQTPRYLIKTRGQQVTLSCSPISGHRSVSWYQQTPGQGLQFLFEYFSETQRNKGNFPGRFSGRQFSNSRSEMNVSTLELGDSALYLCASSFAGGTNTEAFFGQGTRLTVV.

This clone was seen only once. This sequence joins TRBV5-1 and TRBJ2-1; 7 positions match TRBD2. Germline V gene sequence: CDR1 SGHRS, CDR2 YFSETQ. CDR3 length equals 14 residues. After removal of 2 bases from V and 6 bases from J, the junction contained 5 bases not matched to a gene. The CDR3 DNA follows: TGCGCCAGCAGCTTAGGGCGGGAGATCAATGAGCAGTTCTTC. Protein sequence: CASSLGREINEQFF.

This clone was counted only a few times. The rearrangement joins TRBV14 to TRBJ1-4; no clear D. Trimming took 3 bases from V and 5 from J, leaving 10 bases between them. The CDR3 is 14 amino acids. Germline lookup yields CDR1 SGHDN and CDR2 FVKESK. This CDR3 is CASSQGPLNEKLFF. CDR3 in DNA: TGTGCCAGCAGCCAGGGCCCCCTAAATGAAAAACTGTTTTTT.

This chain connects TRBV3-1 (or the pseudogene TRBV3-2) to TRBJ2-2, with 7 bases that match TRBD2. Germline loops: CDR1 LGHDT, CDR2 YNNKEL (reference sequence). After removal of 5 bases from V and 3 bases from J, the junction contained 9 bases not matched to a gene. This CDR3 has 16 residues. The CDR3 nucleotides are TGTGCCAGCAGCTCAGAAACTAGCGCCTACACCGGGGAGCTGTTTTTT. Residues: CASSSETSAYTGELFF.

The chain recombines TRBV28 with TRBJ2-7; 9 nucleotides line up with TRBD1. The CDR3 sequence is 14 residues long. Trimming took 6 bases from V and 0 from J; bases not matched to a gene: 3. CDR1 and CDR2 from the germline V gene are MDHEN and SYDVKM. Here the CDR3 DNA reads TGTGCCAGCAGGGGGACAGGGCTCTCCTACGAGCAGTACTTC. This translates into CASRGTGLSYEQYF.

This clone was counted a few times. The rearrangement joins TRBV5-5 to TRBJ1-5, with D hard to call. The V end lost 4 bases, the J end lost 2 bases, and 13 bases lay between the germline ends. The germline CDR1 and CDR2 sequences are SGHKS and YYEKEE (reference sequence). This CDR3 has 15 residues. In nucleotides, the CDR3 is TGTGCCAGCAGCGTGGGCAGGAACCGCAATCAGCCCCAGCATTTT. This sequence encodes CASSVGRNRNQPQHF. Drawing the rest from reference TRBV5-5 and TRBJ1-5, the complete variable domain is DAGVTQSPTHLIKTRGQQVTLRCSPISGHKSVSWYQQVLGQGPQFIFQYYEKEERGRGNFPDRFSARQFPNYSSELNVNALLLGDSALYLCASSVGRNRNQPQHFGDGTRLSIL.

This chain joins TRBV29-1 and TRBJ2-3; D might be TRBD2 (5 bases). Trimming removed 2 bases from V and 0 bases from J, with 9 bases in between. There are 14 residues in the CDR3. Germline lookup yields CDR1 SQVTM and CDR2 ANQGSEA. The CDR3 region has the DNA TGCAGCGTTGAACGGGGATCTAGCACAGATACGCAGTATTTT. Protein: CSVERGSSTDTQYF.

The chain uses TRBV19 and TRBJ1-1; D unresolved. The ends were cut back, 6 bases at V and 1 base at J, with 12 bases in the middle. The length of the CDR3 is 14 residues. CDR1 and CDR2 from the germline V gene are LNHDA and SQIVND (reference sequence). In DNA, the CDR3 is TGTGCCAGTAGCGATGAGCGGGGGAACACTGAAGCTTTCTTT. It is translated as CASSDERGNTEAFF.

The rearrangement uses TRBV19 and TRBJ2-1; 11 bases line up with TRBD1. The germline gives CDR1 LNHDA, CDR2 SQIVND (reference sequence). This CDR3 spans 16 amino acids. The trim removed 5 bases at V and 3 bases at J, leaving 6 bases unmatched. CDR3 region: CASSARTGGIYNEQFF. CDR3 nucleotides: TGTGCCAGTAGTGCCCGGACAGGGGGCATCTACAATGAGCAGTTCTTC.

This clone was seen more than once but under ten times. The rearrangement joins TRBV5-1 to TRBJ1-1; D might be TRBD1 (6 bases). The CDR3 has 15 residues. With 4 bases removed from V and 0 bases from J, the gap between germline ends came to 13 bases. CDR1 and CDR2 (germline): SGHRS, YFSETQ. The CDR3 here is CASSKIQGLNTEAFF. In DNA form, the CDR3 reads TGCGCCAGCAGCAAAATACAGGGTCTGAACACTGAAGCTTTCTTT.

The chain uses TRBV7-9 and TRBJ1-1; 7 bases match TRBD1. Germline CDR1 is SEHNR and CDR2 is FQNEAQ (reference sequence). Unmatched junction bases numbered 6, after V lost 5 bases and J lost 0 bases. The CDR3 loop spans 15 amino acids. This CDR3 reads CASSHRQGMNTEAFF. In DNA, the CDR3 is TGTGCCAGCAGCCACCGACAGGGAATGAACACTGAAGCTTTCTTT.

This clone was detected a few times. The chain carries TRBV19 and TRBJ2-3, with D tentatively TRBD1 (5 bases). Between the trimmed V and J ends, which lost 3 bases and 2 bases, there was a span of 12 bases. The germline V gene encodes CDR1 LNHDA and CDR2 SQIVND (reference sequence). The CDR3 covers 15 residues. As DNA, the CDR3 is TGTGCCAGTAGTATTGGGGCTGGAGACACAGATACGCAGTATTTT. The encoded protein is CASSIGAGDTDTQYF.

CDR3 DNA sequence: TGTGCCAGCACAATGGAATGGACTAGCGATACGCAGTATTTT. Its translation: CASTMEWTSDTQYF. The chain links TRBV6-5 to TRBJ2-3; 8 bases line up with TRBD2. The germline V gene has CDR1 MNHEY and CDR2 SVGAGI. V shed 7 bases, J shed 6 bases, and the junction held 9 bases outside the gene matches. The CDR3 consists of 14 residues.

This rearrangement joins TRBV18 to TRBJ2-7; TRBD2 matches at 7 bases. The J segment lost 3 bases and the V segment lost 5 bases, leaving 4 bases of the junction unmatched. CDR3 size: 13 residues. Germline CDR1 KGHSH, CDR2 LQKENI. This chain's CDR3 is CASSVGGGYEQYF. The CDR3 DNA is TGTGCCAGCTCAGTTGGGGGGGGCTACGAGCAGTACTTC.

Ten or more counts support this clone. The rearrangement joins TRBV30 to TRBJ1-1; 7 nucleotides line up with TRBD1. V lost 5 bases to trimming and J lost 6 bases; unmatched junction nucleotides: 6. Germline assignment: CDR1 GTSNPN and CDR2 SVGIG (reference sequence). The CDR3 spans 12 residues. CDR3 protein: CAWEQGRAEAFF. The CDR3 DNA sequence: TGTGCCTGGGAACAGGGGCGGGCTGAAGCTTTCTTT.

This chain uses TRBV29-1 with TRBJ1-4, with D perhaps matching TRBD1 (5 bases). The CDR3 consists of 15 residues. CDR1 and CDR2 from the germline V gene are SQVTM and ANQGSEA. V lost 6 bases to trimming and J lost 0 bases, with 14 bases between them. CDR3 coding DNA: TGCAGCGTGGAGGGGACGGCTGCAACTAATGAAAAACTGTTTTTT. Translated, it gives CSVEGTAATNEKLFF.

This clone was detected a few times. This chain joins TRBV28 and TRBJ1-5, with TRBD1 matching over 9 bases. This CDR3 region has 16 residues. Germline V gene lookup returns CDR1 MDHEN and CDR2 SYDVKM. V dropped 5 bases and J dropped 5; count of bases not matched to a gene: 10. The CDR3 protein is CASSLLTGGGHQPQHF. For the CDR3, the DNA is TGTGCCAGCAGTCTACTAACAGGGGGCGGTCATCAGCCCCAGCATTTT.

This chain connects TRBV3-1 (or the pseudogene TRBV3-2) to TRBJ2-2; 12 nucleotides line up with TRBD2. J gave up 6 bases and V 4 bases, and 3 bases lay outside the gene matches. The V gene's germline CDR1 is LGHDT and CDR2 YNNKEL (reference sequence). The CDR3 has 15 residues. The CDR3 region has the DNA TGTGCCAGCAGCCCTAGCGGGGGGGCCCCCGGGGAGCTGTTTTTT. Translation: CASSPSGGAPGELFF.

This clone was recorded once. The rearrangement uses TRBV19 and TRBJ2-1; weak D call: TRBD1 (6 bases). Germline assignment: CDR1 LNHDA and CDR2 SQIVND (reference sequence). This CDR3 has 15 amino acids. The V and J ends lost 3 bases and 4 bases respectively, with 13 bases between them. Written as DNA, the CDR3 is TGTGCCAGTAGTATGGGCAGGGGCCTTTACAATGAGCAGTTCTTC. It yields the protein CASSMGRGLYNEQFF.

This sequence joins TRBV27 and TRBJ2-7; the match to TRBD1 covers 7 bases. From germline, CDR1 is MNHEY and CDR2 SMNVEV (reference sequence). CDR3 length: 16 amino acids. With 7 bases clipped from V and 3 bases from J, the junction kept 15 bases outside the gene matches. The CDR3 bases are TGTGCCAGCAAAACTACAGGGGCAATTACCGGCTACGAGCAGTACTTC. This sequence encodes CASKTTGAITGYEQYF.

This chain links TRBV7-6 with TRBJ1-1, with D perhaps matching TRBD1 (6 bases). There are 15 residues in the CDR3. Germline lookup yields CDR1 SGHVS and CDR2 FNYEAQ. Trimming stripped 0 bases from V and 2 bases from J, with 10 bases between. The CDR3, as DNA: TGTGCCAGCAGCTTAGCACAAGGGGGTAACACTGAAGCTTTCTTT. This codes for CASSLAQGGNTEAFF.

The chain employs TRBV5-5 and TRBJ2-5; 7 bases map to TRBD2. Germline V gene sequence: CDR1 SGHKS, CDR2 YYEKEE (reference sequence). The CDR3 extends over 16 amino acids. The V and J ends lost 0 bases and 4 bases, in that order; junction bases with no gene match: 9. The CDR3 DNA follows: TGTGCCAGCAGCTTGGGGGCTAGCGGAGGTGGAGAGACCCAGTACTTC. Residues: CASSLGASGGGETQYF.

The chain joins TRBV2 to TRBJ2-1, with 7 bases fitting TRBD2. The trim removed 6 bases at V and 8 bases at J, leaving 7 bases unmatched. Germline values: CDR1 SNHLY, CDR2 FYNNEI. There are 13 residues in the CDR3. CDR3 protein: CASRLMGGDEQFF. The CDR3 DNA reads TGTGCCAGCAGGCTCATGGGGGGGGATGAGCAGTTCTTC.